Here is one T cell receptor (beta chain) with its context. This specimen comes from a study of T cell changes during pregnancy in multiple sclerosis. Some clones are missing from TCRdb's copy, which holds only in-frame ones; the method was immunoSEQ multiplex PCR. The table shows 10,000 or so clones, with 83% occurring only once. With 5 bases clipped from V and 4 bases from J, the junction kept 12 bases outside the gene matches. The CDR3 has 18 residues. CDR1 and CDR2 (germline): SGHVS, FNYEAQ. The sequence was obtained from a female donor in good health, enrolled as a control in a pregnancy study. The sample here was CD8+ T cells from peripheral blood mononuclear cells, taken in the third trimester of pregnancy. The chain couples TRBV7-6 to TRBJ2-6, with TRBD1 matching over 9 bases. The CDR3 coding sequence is TGTGCCAGCAGCCCCCGAGCACAGGGGGCGCGGGGGGCCAACGTCCTGACTTTC. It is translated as CASSPRAQGARGANVLTF.